The 20 T cell receptor beta chains in this list originate from one sample, sequenced in a study of blood T cells in healthy people across ages. The second PCR ran about 6 to 11 cycles with a sample-barcoded 5' primer and J-beta primers. Each CDR3 protein gets one entry after TCRdb re-called the 5' RACE reads with MiXCR. The sample lists under 1,000,000 distinct CDR3 sequences, approximately 35% occurring once. Sequencing was carried out using blood. The source is a young man in good health.

The V gene is TRBV6-1, the J gene TRBJ1-2; D is perhaps TRBD1 (5 bases). In germline, CDR1 is MNHNS, CDR2 SASEGT. The CDR3 runs to 9 residues. The CDR3 DNA is TGTGTGGCAGGGAGCGGCTACACCTTC. Protein: CVAGSGYTF.

The DNA of the CDR3 is TGTGCCAGCAGCGGACTCAGGATCGCTAGCACAGATACGCAGTATTTT. It codes for CASSGLRIASTDTQYF. V is TRBV9 and J is TRBJ2-3; D call uncertain. This CDR3 spans 16 amino acids. The germline V gene has CDR1 SGDLS and CDR2 YYNGEE. V dropped 3 bases and J dropped 0 bases, with 14 bases sitting between them.

The chain recombines TRBV9 with TRBJ2-7; 9 bases map to TRBD2. Germline V gene sequence: CDR1 SGDLS, CDR2 YYNGEE. CDR3 length: 15 amino acids. V dropped 2 bases and J dropped 7; count of bases not matched to a gene: 10. Here the CDR3 reads CASSVVAGDSNEQYF. In DNA form, the CDR3 reads TGTGCCAGCAGCGTGGTAGCGGGGGATTCCAATGAGCAGTACTTC. The full variable domain, in which reference TRBV9 and TRBJ2-7 provide the parts outside the CDR3, is DSGVTQTPKHLITATGQRVTLRCSPRSGDLSVYWYQQSLDQGLQFLIQYYNGEERAKGNILERFSAQQFPDLHSELNLSSLELGDSALYFCASSVVAGDSNEQYFGPGTRLTVT.

This clonotype was counted ten times or more. The chain combines TRBV7-2 with TRBJ2-1; 8 bases are a match to TRBD2. The CDR3 length is 16 residues. Trimming took 4 bases from V and 2 from J; bases not matched to a gene: 7. CDR1 and CDR2 from the germline V gene are SGHTA and FQGNSA. The CDR3, as DNA: TGTGCCAGCAGCTGGCCCGGGACTAGTCCCTACAATGAGCAGTTCTTC. It encodes CASSWPGTSPYNEQFF.

The rearrangement links TRBV27 to TRBJ2-7; 9 bases match TRBD1. Germline lookup yields CDR1 MNHEY and CDR2 SMNVEV (reference sequence). The CDR3 contains 16 residues. V lost 5 bases and J lost 0; bases outside the gene matches: 8. This CDR3 is CASSPGTGKSSYEQYF. CDR3 bases: TGTGCCAGCAGTCCCGGGACAGGGAAGAGCTCCTACGAGCAGTACTTC.

With respect to this clonotype: A much larger clonotype is one base distant, so this may be a read error. This chain uses TRBV20-1 with TRBJ2-5, with 8 bases matching TRBD2. The V segment lost 3 bases and the J segment 11 bases; nucleotides outside the gene matches: 14. The V gene's germline CDR1 is DFQATT and CDR2 SNEGSKA (reference sequence). This CDR3 spans 14 amino acids. CDR3 loop: CSARSRGGRHEQYF. CDR3 coding DNA: TGCAGTGCTAGGTCTCGGGGGGGACGACATGAGCAGTACTTC.

About this clonotype: Just one base apart from a much larger clone, this may be a read error. The chain combines TRBV12-3 or TRBV12-4 with TRBJ1-2; 9 bases align to TRBD1. This CDR3 region has 15 residues. Here the CDR3 reads CASSPGQGPNYGYIF. The CDR3 DNA is TGTGCCAGCAGTCCGGGACAGGGACCAAACTATGGCTACATCTTC.

This clonotype was seen ten or more times. The chain has TRBV27 and TRBJ2-3; D ambiguous. Germline lookup yields CDR1 MNHEY and CDR2 SMNVEV (reference sequence). V was pared by 1 base and J by 2 bases, with 7 bases between. CDR3 size: 14 residues. CDR3 bases: TGTGCCAGCAGTTTATGGTCAGACACAGATACGCAGTATTTT. This gives the protein CASSLWSDTDTQYF.

This chain links TRBV4-3 with TRBJ1-2, with TRBD1 matching 8 bases. Germline CDR1 is LGHNA and CDR2 is YSLEER. The V segment lost 2 bases and the J segment 8 bases; nucleotides outside the gene matches: 7. CDR3 length equals 14 residues. Here the CDR3 DNA reads TGCGCCAGCAGCCAAAGCAGGGGGCAAGGAGGCTACACCTTC. It encodes CASSQSRGQGGYTF.

The rearrangement links TRBV6-2 or TRBV6-3 to TRBJ2-5; D might be TRBD2 (7 bases). V lost 7 bases, J lost 11 bases, and 35 bases lay in between. Germline V lookup: CDR1 MNHEY, CDR2 SVGEGT. The CDR3 contains 18 residues. The CDR3: CASTYPPGRGPRFEEQYF. DNA for the CDR3: TGTGCCAGCACCTATCCCCCGGGGCGGGGGCCACGGTTTGAGGAGCAGTACTTC.

CDR3 protein: CASSPGGPLQAYEQYF. CDR3 in DNA: TGTGCCAGCAGCCCCGGGGGTCCTCTACAAGCCTACGAGCAGTACTTC. The chain employs TRBV28 and TRBJ2-7; D is possibly TRBD2 (6 bases). This CDR3 is built from 16 residues. V was shortened by 6 bases and J by 2 bases, with 20 bases between the two germline ends. Looked up from germline, CDR1 is MDHEN and CDR2 is SYDVKM. Full variable domain (outside the CDR3, taken from reference TRBV28 and TRBJ2-7): DVKVTQSSRYLVKRTGEKVFLECVQDMDHENMFWYRQDPGLGLRLIYFSYDVKMKEKGDIPEGYSVSREKKERFSLILESASTNQTSMYLCASSPGGPLQAYEQYFGPGTRLTVT.

V usage is TRBV7-9 and J usage is TRBJ2-3; 9 nucleotides line up with TRBD1. Trimming took 5 bases from V and 5 from J; bases not matched to a gene: 5. Germline CDR1 and CDR2: SEHNR and FQNEAQ (reference sequence). The CDR3 covers 14 residues. CDR3 coding DNA: TGTGCCAGCAGCCCCGGGACAGGGAAAGATACGCAGTATTTT. Protein sequence: CASSPGTGKDTQYF.

The chain couples TRBV25-1 to TRBJ1-1; 9 bases fit TRBD1. The CDR3 loop spans 14 amino acids. Per germline, CDR1 MGHDK and CDR2 SYGVNS. V dropped 5 bases and J dropped 4; count of bases not matched to a gene: 5. The CDR3, as DNA: TGTGCCAGCAGTAACCCGGACAGGGGCACTGAAGCTTTCTTT. It specifies CASSNPDRGTEAFF.

The chain combines TRBV29-1 with TRBJ2-7; D gene uncertain. Per the germline V gene, CDR1 is SQVTM and CDR2 is ANQGSEA. The V gene lost 4 bases and the J gene lost 5 bases, with 15 bases spanning the gap. The CDR3 totals 13 residues. The CDR3 region has the DNA TGCAGCGTTGCTCCATACGGGTCCGACGAGCAGTACTTC. Its protein product is CSVAPYGSDEQYF.

As to this clonotype: Possible read error: a much larger clone is one base away. CDR3 coding DNA: TGTGCCAGCAGCCAAGATTACAACCACAATGAGCAGTTCTTC. Residues: CASSQDYNHNEQFF. The chain joins TRBV3-1 to TRBJ2-1; no definite D call. Germline V gene data show CDR1 as LGHDT and CDR2 as YNNKEL (reference sequence). V lost 0 bases, J lost 5 bases, and 8 bases lay in between. The CDR3 is 14 amino acids.

This clonotype was seen a few times. The chain joins TRBV14 to TRBJ1-1; D is unresolved. Germline CDR1 is SGHDN and CDR2 is FVKESK. V lost 1 base and J lost 7, with 16 bases in between. This CDR3 region has 15 residues. CDR3 loop: CASSQGRWMGSEAFF. DNA of the CDR3: TGTGCCAGCAGCCAAGGGCGATGGATGGGTAGTGAAGCTTTCTTT.

The chain couples TRBV12-3 or TRBV12-4 to TRBJ1-5; 9 nucleotides align to TRBD1. The CDR3 runs to 17 residues. V lost 4 bases and J lost 7; bases outside the gene matches: 14. CDR3 loop: CASSSRQGVRGGQPQHF. CDR3 bases: TGTGCCAGCAGTTCTAGACAGGGGGTACGGGGGGGGCAGCCCCAGCATTTT.

This sequence joins TRBV7-2 and TRBJ1-1; D not certain. Trimming took 5 bases from V and 3 from J, leaving 16 bases between them. CDR1 and CDR2 (germline): SGHTA, FQGNSA. The CDR3 contains 15 residues. This CDR3 is CASSRSRSWDTEAFF. DNA of the CDR3: TGTGCCAGCAGCCGTAGTCGCTCCTGGGACACTGAAGCTTTCTTT.

About this clonotype: A much larger clone is a single base away; this may be a read error. The chain links TRBV4-2 to TRBJ2-1; no firm D call. Per the germline V gene, CDR1 is LGHNA and CDR2 is YNFKEQ. Trimming removed 0 bases from V and 11 bases from J, with 26 bases in between. The CDR3 is 18 amino acids. The CDR3 bases are TGTGCCAGCAGCCAAGATAGGGCAGCTTTTACTCTCAGCTATAAGCAGTTCTTC. This sequence encodes CASSQDRAAFTLSYKQFF.

This chain connects TRBV4-1 to TRBJ1-6; 9 positions agree with TRBD1. The ends lost 4 bases at V and 9 bases at J; junction bases unmatched: 7. CDR1 and CDR2 from the germline V gene are MGHRA and YSYEKL. The CDR3 totals 15 residues. CDR3 nucleotide sequence: TGCGCCAGCAGCCTCGGGACAGGGAATGGTTCACCCCTCCACTTT. Protein sequence: CASSLGTGNGSPLHF.